This record looks at one T cell receptor (beta chain) sequence and its context. Its antigen remains unidentified. The data belong to a study of vaccination effects on CD4 cells after COVID-19. Germline V lookup: CDR1 SGDLS, CDR2 YYNGEE. The ends lost 4 bases at V and 4 bases at J; junction bases unmatched: 4. CDR3 length equals 14 residues. The study, taken as a whole, reports: Marked clonal contraction of infection- and vaccine-induced clones was seen late after vaccination.

Clones were read by immunoSEQ multiplex PCR, and TCRdb kept only the in-frame ones, dropping some. The sample has about 55,000 clones, roughly 70% seen once. Antigen-specific CD4+ T cells expanded by the ViraFEST assay with viral peptide pools were then sequenced. A 10-day culture period preceded the isolation of CD4+ T cells. In the vaccine recipients, nucleocapsid antibodies were negative and there was no prior SARS-CoV-2 infection. Wells of two million PBMC each were grown with around 10 IU/ml IL-2 and approximately 9.5 ug/ml peptides. On day 3 and again on day 7, half the medium was replaced with IL-2 medium.

This TCR was sampled from a human donor who received a COVID-19 vaccine. The rearrangement uses TRBV9 and TRBJ1-3; TRBD1 matches 8 bases. This sample comprised CD4+ T cells from PBMCs cultured with SARS-CoV-2 spike peptides, obtained before COVID-19 vaccination. CDR3 in amino acids: CASSPWTGGNTIYF. In nucleotides, the CDR3 is TGTGCCAGCAGCCCTTGGACAGGGGGAAACACCATATATTTT.